The clone carrying this TCR beta chain was recorded at least ten times. This sample was included in a study of Graves' ophthalmopathy and Graves' hyperthyroidism. Stable hyperthyroidism meant no progression to ophthalmopathy within 18 months of follow-up. RNA transcripts were the template, and TCR beta CDR3 regions were amplified from them. Second-round multiplex PCR came after first-round RT-PCR with HTBI primers. One entry per CDR3 protein, called by TCRdb with MiXCR from the multiplex PCR reads. In the table there are some 350,000 distinct CDR3 sequences, 15% to 20% of which are singletons. V lost 6 bases and J lost 2, with 8 bases in between. This CDR3 spans 14 amino acids. Germline assignment: CDR1 MNHEY and CDR2 SVGAGI.

This sequence joins TRBV6-5 and TRBJ2-6; D unresolved. Sequenced sample: peripheral blood. The clonotype was recovered from an adult woman with stable Graves' hyperthyroidism. The CDR3 DNA reads as TGTGCCAGCAGCTTAGCAGCTGGGGCCAACGTCCTGACTTTC. Protein product: CASSLAAGANVLTF.